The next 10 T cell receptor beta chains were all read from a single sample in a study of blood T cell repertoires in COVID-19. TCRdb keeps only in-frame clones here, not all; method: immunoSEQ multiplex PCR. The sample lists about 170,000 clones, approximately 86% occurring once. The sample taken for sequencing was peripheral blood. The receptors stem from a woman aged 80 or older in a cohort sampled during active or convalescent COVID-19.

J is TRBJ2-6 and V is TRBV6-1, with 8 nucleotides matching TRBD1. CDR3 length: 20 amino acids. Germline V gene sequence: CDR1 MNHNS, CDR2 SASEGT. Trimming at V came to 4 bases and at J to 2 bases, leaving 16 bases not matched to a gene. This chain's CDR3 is CASSAPFLGQGNTGANVLTF. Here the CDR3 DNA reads TGTGCCAGCAGTGCCCCCTTCCTTGGACAGGGTAATACTGGGGCCAACGTCCTGACTTTC.

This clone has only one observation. The CDR3 DNA follows: TGTGCCAGCAGCGGCACAGGGTTTGGCTACACCTTC. Protein: CASSGTGFGYTF. J is TRBJ1-2 and V is TRBV9, with D perhaps TRBD1 (6 bases). The germline CDR1 and CDR2 sequences are SGDLS and YYNGEE. V lost 3 bases to trimming and J lost 7 bases, with 10 bases between them. The CDR3 spans 12 residues. Complete variable domain (other parts from reference TRBV9 and TRBJ1-2): DSGVTQTPKHLITATGQRVTLRCSPRSGDLSVYWYQQSLDQGLQFLIQYYNGEERAKGNILERFSAQQFPDLHSELNLSSLELGDSALYFCASSGTGFGYTFGSGTRLTVV.

CDR3 amino acids: CASSLFPRKEETQYF. CDR3 in DNA: TGTGCCAGCAGCTTATTTCCTAGGAAGGAAGAGACCCAGTACTTC. The chain recombines TRBV7-9 with TRBJ2-5; no reliable D call. Germline-derived CDR1 and CDR2 are SEHNR and FQNEAQ (reference sequence). The CDR3 is 15 amino acids. The germline V and J ends were trimmed by 2 bases and 3 bases, with 13 bases remaining between them.

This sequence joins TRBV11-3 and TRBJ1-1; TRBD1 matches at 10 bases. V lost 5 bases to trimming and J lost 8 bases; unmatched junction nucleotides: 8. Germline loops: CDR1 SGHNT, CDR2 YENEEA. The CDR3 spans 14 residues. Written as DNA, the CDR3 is TGTGCCAGCAGCCCGGGACAGGGGATGGGAGAAGCTTTCTTT. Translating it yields CASSPGQGMGEAFF.

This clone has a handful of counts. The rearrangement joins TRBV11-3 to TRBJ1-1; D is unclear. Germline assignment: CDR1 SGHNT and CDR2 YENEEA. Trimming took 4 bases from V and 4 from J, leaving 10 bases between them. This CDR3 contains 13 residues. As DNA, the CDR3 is TGTGCCAGCAGCTACTCAGGCGTCACTGAAGCTTTCTTT. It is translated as CASSYSGVTEAFF. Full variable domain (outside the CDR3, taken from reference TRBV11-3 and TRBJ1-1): EAGVVQSPRYKIIEKKQPVAFWCNPISGHNTLYWYLQNLGQGPELLIRYENEEAVDDSQLPKDRFSAERLKGVDSTLKIQPAELGDSAVYLCASSYSGVTEAFFGQGTRLTVV.

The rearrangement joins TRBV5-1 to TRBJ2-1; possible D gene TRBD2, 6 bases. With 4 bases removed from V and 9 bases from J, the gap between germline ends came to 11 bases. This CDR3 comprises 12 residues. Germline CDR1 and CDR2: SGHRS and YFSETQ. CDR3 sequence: CASSGGWSEQFF. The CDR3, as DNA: TGCGCCAGCAGCGGGGGGTGGTCTGAGCAGTTCTTC.

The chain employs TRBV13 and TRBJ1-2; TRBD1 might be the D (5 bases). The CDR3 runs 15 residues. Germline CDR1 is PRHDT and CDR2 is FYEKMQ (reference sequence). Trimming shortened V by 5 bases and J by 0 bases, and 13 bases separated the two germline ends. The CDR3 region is CASSEGPGSNYGYTF. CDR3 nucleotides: TGTGCCAGCAGCGAAGGACCAGGGTCTAACTATGGCTACACCTTC.

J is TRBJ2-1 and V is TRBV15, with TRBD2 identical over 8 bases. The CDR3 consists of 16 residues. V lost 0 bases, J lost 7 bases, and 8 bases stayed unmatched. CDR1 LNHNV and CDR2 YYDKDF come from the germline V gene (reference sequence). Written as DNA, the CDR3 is TGTGCCACCAGCAGAGATGCTAGCGGGCGTTTGAATGAGCAGTTCTTC. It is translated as CATSRDASGRLNEQFF.

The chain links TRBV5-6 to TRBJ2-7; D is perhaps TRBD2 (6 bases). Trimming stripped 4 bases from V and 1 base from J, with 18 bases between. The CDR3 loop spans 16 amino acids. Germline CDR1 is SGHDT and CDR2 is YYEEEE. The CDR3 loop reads CASSLPGLGASYEQYF. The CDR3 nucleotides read TGTGCCAGCAGCCTCCCGGGACTTGGGGCTTCCTACGAGCAGTACTTC.

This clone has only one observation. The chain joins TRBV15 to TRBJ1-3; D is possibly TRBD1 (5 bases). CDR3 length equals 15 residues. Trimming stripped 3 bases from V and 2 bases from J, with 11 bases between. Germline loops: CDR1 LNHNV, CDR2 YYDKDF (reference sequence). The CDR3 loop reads CATSSDAGTGNTIYF. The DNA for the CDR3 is TGTGCCACCAGCAGCGACGCAGGGACTGGAAACACCATATATTTT.